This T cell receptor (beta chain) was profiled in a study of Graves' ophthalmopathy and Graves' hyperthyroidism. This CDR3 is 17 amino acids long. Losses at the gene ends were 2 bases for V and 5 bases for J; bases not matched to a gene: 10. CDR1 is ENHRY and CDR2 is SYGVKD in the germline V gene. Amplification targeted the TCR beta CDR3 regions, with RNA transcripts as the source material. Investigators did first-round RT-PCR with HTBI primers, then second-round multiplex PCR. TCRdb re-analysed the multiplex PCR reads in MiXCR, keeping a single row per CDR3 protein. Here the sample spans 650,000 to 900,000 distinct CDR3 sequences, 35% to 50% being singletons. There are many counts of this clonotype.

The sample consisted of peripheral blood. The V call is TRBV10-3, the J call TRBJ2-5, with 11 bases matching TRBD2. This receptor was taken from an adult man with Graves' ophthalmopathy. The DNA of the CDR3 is TGTGCCATCAGTGAGCTACTAGCGGGAGCGCCTGGGGAGACCCAGTACTTC. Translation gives CAISELLAGAPGETQYF.